This T cell receptor beta chain is from a study of early T cells in non-severe SARS-CoV-2 infection. Across the whole study: Chains were not paired, and sequencing was done on bulk RNA from unsorted whole blood.

Individual cDNA molecules were tagged with unique molecular identifiers, the study reported. TCRdb re-called the 5' RACE reads through MiXCR, storing one row per CDR3 protein. Here the sample spans some 40,000 distinct CDR3 sequences, 4.7% being singletons. This clonotype occurred many times. CDR3 size: 14 residues. Trimming took off 4 bases at V and 0 bases at J, with 10 bases between the two ends. Germline CDR1 SGHNT, CDR2 YYREEE (reference sequence). V is TRBV5-4 and J is TRBJ2-5; possibly TRBD2 for D (6 bases). The specimen was whole blood. The sequence was collected from an adult who was a healthcare worker with PCR-confirmed SARS-CoV-2 infection or an uninfected control (not recorded which). Here the CDR3 DNA reads TGTGCCAGCAGCGCATTAGCGGACCAAGAGACCCAGTACTTC. Its protein is CASSALADQETQYF.